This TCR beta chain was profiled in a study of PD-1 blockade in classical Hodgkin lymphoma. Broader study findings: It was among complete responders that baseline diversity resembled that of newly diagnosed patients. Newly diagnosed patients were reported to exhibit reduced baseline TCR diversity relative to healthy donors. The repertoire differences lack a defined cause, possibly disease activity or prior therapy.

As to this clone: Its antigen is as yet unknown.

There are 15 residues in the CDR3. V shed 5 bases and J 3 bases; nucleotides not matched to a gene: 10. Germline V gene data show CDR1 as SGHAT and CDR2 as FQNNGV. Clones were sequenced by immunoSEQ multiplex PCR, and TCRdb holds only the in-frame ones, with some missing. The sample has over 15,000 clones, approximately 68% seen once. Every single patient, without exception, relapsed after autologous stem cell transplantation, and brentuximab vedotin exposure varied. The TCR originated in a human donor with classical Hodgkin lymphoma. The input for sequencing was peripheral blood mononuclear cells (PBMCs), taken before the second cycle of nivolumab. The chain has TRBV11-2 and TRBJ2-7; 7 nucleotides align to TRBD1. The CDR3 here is CASSPPVQGLYEQYF. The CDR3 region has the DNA TGTGCCAGCAGCCCACCCGTACAGGGGCTCTACGAGCAGTACTTC. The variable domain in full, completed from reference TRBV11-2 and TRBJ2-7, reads EAGVAQSPRYKIIEKRQSVAFWCNPISGHATLYWYQQILGQGPKLLIQFQNNGVVDDSQLPKDRFSAERLKGVDSTLKIQPAKLEDSAVYLCASSPPVQGLYEQYFGPGTRLTVT.